This T cell receptor beta chain was sequenced for a study of blood T cell repertoires in COVID-19. Assay used: immunoSEQ multiplex PCR; TCRdb lists only in-frame clones, some missing. The data contain 350,000 to 400,000 clones, more than 75% of them singletons. The length of the CDR3 is 16 residues. CDR1 is KGHSH, CDR2 LQKENI, per germline. V lost 3 bases to trimming and J lost 0 bases, with 14 bases between them. The receptor was isolated from a woman in her 30s with acute COVID-19. Source material: PBMCs or T cells enriched from blood (not recorded which). J is TRBJ1-1 and V is TRBV18; D unresolved. The CDR3 loop is CASSPGGGVVNTEAFF. CDR3 DNA sequence: TGTGCCAGCTCACCCGGTGGCGGAGTCGTGAACACTGAAGCTTTCTTT.